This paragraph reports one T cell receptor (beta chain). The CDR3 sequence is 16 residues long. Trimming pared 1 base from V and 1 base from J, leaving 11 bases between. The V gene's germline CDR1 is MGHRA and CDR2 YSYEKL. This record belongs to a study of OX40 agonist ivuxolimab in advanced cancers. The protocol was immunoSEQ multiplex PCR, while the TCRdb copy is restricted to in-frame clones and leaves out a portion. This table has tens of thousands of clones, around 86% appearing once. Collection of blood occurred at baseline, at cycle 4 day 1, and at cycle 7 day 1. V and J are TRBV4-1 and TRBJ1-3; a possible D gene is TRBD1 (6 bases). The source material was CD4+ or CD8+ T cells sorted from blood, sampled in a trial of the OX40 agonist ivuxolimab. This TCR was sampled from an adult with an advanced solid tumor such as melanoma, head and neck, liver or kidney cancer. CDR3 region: CASSQAPDRSGNTIYF. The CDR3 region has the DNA TGCGCCAGCAGCCAAGCCCCTGACAGGTCTGGAAACACCATATATTTT.